This T cell receptor (beta chain) stems from a study of human T cells and chemical hapten exposure. Study-wide results and caveats: More PT1 expanded TCRs went with higher patch test scores. With DPC sensitization, TCRs exceeding 1 in 1000 frequency showed no change.

TCRdb reanalysed the RACE reads using MiXCR and keeps one entry per CDR3 protein. Among under 90,000 distinct CDR3 sequences listed, roughly a tenth were seen once. Of note for this clonotype: The antigen is not known.

Time point meaning: pre-sensitization, week 0. Sample treatment: therapeutic diphenylcyclopropenone sensitization with weekly scalp DPC. Trimming stripped 5 bases from V and 7 bases from J, with 11 bases between. CDR1 and CDR2 from the germline V gene are SEHNR and FQNEAQ (reference sequence). This CDR3 spans 12 amino acids. This clonotype was obtained from a woman between 35 and 50 years old with alopecia areata. Some clones in this sample may be carry-over from other donors' samples. The chain is built from TRBV7-9 and TRBJ1-1; D might be TRBD1 (5 bases). The sequenced sample was whole blood, obtained in connection with sensitization to the hapten diphenylcyclopropenone (DPC). CDR3 nucleotides: TGTGCCAGCAGCCCGGCGACAGTTGAAGCTTTCTTT. Protein sequence: CASSPATVEAFF.